The TCR beta chain described here comes from a study of blood T cell repertoires in COVID-19. About the research overall: Samples taken during acute and convalescent COVID-19 were collected in the United States, Italy and Spain.

Trimming cost V 2 bases and J 6 bases; bases outside gene matches: 2. CDR1 is LGHNA and CDR2 is YNFKEQ in the germline V gene. The length of the CDR3 is 13 residues. The study drew participants aged about 18 to 89 years from roughly 25 US areas. Allocation to cohorts depended on clinical history reported by the participants. Recovered status in Cohort 3 required two negative PCRs, clearance, or symptom resolution. Libraries were prepared by immunoSEQ multiplex PCR; TCRdb keeps only in-frame clonotypes and omits some of them. This table has 150,000 to 200,000 clones, roughly 88% appearing once. Input material: PBMCs or T cells enriched from blood (not recorded which). This receptor was taken from a woman aged 45-59 years who had recovered from COVID-19. V and J are TRBV4-2 and TRBJ1-2, with 8 bases identical to TRBD1. The CDR3 here is CASSQTGGDGYTF. The CDR3 nucleotides read TGTGCCAGCAGCCAAACAGGGGGGGATGGCTACACCTTC.